The entry that follows covers one T cell receptor beta chain sequence. The antigen is unknown. This record belongs to a study of CD8 T cells in ankylosing spondylitis. The study's findings and limits: Disease-associated clones were reportedly significantly overrepresented in matched ankylosing spondylitis synovial fluid. About 8 highly homologous variants made up a TCR beta motif, and this motif appeared characteristic of ankylosing spondylitis blood. The disease-linked clones had a CD8+ phenotype and low blood frequencies.

5'-RACE, quantitative and with molecular barcodes, yielded the TCR beta libraries. TCRdb reanalysed the 5' RACE reads using MiXCR and keeps one entry per CDR3 protein. The sample yields some 840,000 distinct CDR3 sequences, about 11% seen once. The CDR3 spans 13 residues. Germline V gene data show CDR1 as MNHEY and CDR2 as SVGEGT. V was cut by 8 bases and J by 4 bases, with 12 bases left in between. J is TRBJ1-5 and V is TRBV6-2 or TRBV6-3; no clear D gene. This TCR derives from a male donor with ankylosing spondylitis. Sequenced material: blood, either unsorted or a sorted T cell fraction (not recorded which). In DNA form, the CDR3 reads TGTGCCAGCGCGGCGGCCGGGAATCAGCCCCAGCATTTT. As protein: CASAAAGNQPQHF.